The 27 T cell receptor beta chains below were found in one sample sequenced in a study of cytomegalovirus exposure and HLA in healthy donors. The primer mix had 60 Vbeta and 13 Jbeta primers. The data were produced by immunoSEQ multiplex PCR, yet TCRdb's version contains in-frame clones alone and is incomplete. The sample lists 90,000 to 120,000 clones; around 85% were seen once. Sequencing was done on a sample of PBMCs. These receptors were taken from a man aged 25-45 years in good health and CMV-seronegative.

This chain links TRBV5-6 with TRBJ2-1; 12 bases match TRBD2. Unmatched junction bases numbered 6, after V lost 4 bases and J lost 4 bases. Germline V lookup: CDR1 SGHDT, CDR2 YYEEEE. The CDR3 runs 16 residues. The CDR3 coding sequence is TGTGCCAGCAGCGCCTCACTAGCGGGGGGATACAATGAGCAGTTCTTC. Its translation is CASSASLAGGYNEQFF.

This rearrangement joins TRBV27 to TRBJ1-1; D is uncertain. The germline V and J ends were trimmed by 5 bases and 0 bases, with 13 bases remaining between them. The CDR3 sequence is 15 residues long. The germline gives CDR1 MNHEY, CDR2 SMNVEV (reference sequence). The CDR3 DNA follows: TGTGCCAGCAGTCCACTCACTCGAATGAACACTGAAGCTTTCTTT. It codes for CASSPLTRMNTEAFF.

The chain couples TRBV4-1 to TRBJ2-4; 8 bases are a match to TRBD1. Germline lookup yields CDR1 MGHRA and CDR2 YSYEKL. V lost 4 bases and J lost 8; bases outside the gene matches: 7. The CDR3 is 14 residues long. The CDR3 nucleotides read TGCGCCAGCAGCCCCGGACAGGGTCTAGACATTCAGTACTTC. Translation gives CASSPGQGLDIQYF.

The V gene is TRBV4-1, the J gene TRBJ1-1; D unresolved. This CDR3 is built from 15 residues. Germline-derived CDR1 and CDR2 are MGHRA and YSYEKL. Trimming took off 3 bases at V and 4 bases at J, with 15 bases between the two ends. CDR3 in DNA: TGCGCCAGCAGCCATCCGTCGAGTGGAGGCACTGAAGCTTTCTTT. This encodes CASSHPSSGGTEAFF.

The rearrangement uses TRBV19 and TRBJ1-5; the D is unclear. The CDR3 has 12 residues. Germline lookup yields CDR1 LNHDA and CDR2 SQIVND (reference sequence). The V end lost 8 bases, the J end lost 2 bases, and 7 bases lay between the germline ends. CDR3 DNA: TGTGCCAGTTCTTTCGGCAATCAGCCCCAGCATTTT. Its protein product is CASSFGNQPQHF.

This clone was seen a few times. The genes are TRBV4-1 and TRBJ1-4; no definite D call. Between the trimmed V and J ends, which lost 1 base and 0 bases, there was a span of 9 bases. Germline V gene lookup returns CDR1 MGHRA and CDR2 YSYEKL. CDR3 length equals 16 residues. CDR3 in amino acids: CASSQGGSTTNEKLFF. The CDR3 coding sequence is TGCGCCAGCAGCCAAGGAGGCAGCACAACTAATGAAAAACTGTTTTTT.

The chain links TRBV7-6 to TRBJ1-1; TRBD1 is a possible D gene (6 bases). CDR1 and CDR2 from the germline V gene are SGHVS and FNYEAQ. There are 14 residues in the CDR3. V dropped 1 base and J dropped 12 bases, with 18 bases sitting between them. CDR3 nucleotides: TGTGCCAGCAGCTTAGGGAGTACAGGGCATATAACTTTCTTT. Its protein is CASSLGSTGHITFF.

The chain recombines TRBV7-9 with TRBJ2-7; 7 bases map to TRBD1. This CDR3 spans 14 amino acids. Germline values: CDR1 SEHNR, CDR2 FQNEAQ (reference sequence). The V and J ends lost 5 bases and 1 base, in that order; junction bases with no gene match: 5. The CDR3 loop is CASSTRTGSYEQYF. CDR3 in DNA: TGTGCCAGCAGCACCCGGACAGGATCCTACGAGCAGTACTTC.

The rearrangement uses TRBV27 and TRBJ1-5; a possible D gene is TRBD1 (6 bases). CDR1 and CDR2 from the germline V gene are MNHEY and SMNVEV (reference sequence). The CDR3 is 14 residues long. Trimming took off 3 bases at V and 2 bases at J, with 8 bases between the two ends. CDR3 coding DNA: TGTGCCAGCAGTTTCAGACAGGGCAATCAGCCCCAGCATTTT. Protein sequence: CASSFRQGNQPQHF.

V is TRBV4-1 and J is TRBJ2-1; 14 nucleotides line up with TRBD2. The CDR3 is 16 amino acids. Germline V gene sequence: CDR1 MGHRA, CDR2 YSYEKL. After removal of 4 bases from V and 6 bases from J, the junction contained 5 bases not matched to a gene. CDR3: CASSRLTSGRVNEQFF. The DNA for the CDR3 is TGCGCCAGCAGCCGTTTGACTAGCGGGAGGGTCAATGAGCAGTTCTTC.

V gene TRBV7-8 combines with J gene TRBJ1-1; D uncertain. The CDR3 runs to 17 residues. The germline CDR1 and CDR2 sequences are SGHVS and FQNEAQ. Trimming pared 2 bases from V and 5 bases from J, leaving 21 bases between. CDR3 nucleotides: TGTGCCAGCAGCTTACCCGAGAGGAGGTCGTTGAGTACTGAAGCTTTCTTT. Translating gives CASSLPERRSLSTEAFF.

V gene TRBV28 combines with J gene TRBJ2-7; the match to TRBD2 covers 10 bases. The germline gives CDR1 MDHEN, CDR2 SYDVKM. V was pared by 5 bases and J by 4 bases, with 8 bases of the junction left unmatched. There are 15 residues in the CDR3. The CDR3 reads CASSPPSGSKYEQYF. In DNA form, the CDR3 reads TGTGCCAGCAGTCCCCCTAGCGGGAGTAAGTACGAGCAGTACTTC.

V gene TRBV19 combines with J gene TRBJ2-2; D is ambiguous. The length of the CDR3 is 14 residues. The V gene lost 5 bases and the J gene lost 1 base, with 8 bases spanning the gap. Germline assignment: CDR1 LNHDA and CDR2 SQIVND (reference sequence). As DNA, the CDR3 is TGTGCCAGTAGTGGGCAGAGGAACACCGGGGAGCTGTTTTTT. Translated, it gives CASSGQRNTGELFF.

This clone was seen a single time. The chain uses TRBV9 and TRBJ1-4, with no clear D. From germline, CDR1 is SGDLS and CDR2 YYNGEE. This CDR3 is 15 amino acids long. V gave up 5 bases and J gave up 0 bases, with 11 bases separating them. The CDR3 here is CASSTTAATNEKLFF. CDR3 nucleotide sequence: TGTGCCAGCAGTACCACAGCCGCAACTAATGAAAAACTGTTTTTT.

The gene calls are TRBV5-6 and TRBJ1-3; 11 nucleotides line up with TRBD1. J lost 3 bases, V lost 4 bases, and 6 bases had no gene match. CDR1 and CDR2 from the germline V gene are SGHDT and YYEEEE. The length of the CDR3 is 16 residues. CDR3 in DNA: TGTGCCAGCAGCCCGGGGGACAGGGGGAGTGGAAACACCATATATTTT. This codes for CASSPGDRGSGNTIYF.

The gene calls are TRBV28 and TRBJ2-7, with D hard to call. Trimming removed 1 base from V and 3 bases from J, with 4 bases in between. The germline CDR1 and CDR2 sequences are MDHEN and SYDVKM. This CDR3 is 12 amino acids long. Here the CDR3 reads CASSLLRYEQYF. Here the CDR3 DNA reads TGTGCCAGCAGTTTATTGCGCTACGAGCAGTACTTC.

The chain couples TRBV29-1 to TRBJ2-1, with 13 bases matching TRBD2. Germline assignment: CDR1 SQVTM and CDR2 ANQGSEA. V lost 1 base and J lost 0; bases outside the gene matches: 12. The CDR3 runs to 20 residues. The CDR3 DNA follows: TGCAGCGTTGAAGGGGGGACTAGCGGGGCCCTGCGGAGCTCCTACAATGAGCAGTTCTTC. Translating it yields CSVEGGTSGALRSSYNEQFF.

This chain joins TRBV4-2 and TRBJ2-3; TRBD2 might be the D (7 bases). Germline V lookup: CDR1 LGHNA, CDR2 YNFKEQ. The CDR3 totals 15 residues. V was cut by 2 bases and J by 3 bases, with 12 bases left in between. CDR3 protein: CASSQRGEGTDTQYF. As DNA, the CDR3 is TGTGCCAGCAGCCAAAGGGGGGAGGGTACAGATACGCAGTATTTT.

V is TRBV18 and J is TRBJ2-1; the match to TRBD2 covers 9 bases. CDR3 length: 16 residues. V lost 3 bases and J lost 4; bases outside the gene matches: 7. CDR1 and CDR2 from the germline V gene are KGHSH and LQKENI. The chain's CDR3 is CASSPRAGGRYNEQFF. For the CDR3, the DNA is TGTGCCAGCTCACCGAGGGCGGGAGGGAGGTACAATGAGCAGTTCTTC.

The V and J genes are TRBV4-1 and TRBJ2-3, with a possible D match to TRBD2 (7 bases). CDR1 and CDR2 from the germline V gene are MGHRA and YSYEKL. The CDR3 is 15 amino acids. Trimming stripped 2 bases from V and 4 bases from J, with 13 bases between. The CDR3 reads CASSQWEGGADTQYF. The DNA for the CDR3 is TGCGCCAGCAGCCAATGGGAGGGGGGAGCAGATACGCAGTATTTT.

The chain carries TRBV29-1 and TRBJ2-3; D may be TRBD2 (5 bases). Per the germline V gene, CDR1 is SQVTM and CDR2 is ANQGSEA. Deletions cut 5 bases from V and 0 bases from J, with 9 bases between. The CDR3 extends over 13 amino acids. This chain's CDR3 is CSVPGSSTDTQYF. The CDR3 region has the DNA TGCAGCGTTCCGGGGAGTAGCACAGATACGCAGTATTTT.

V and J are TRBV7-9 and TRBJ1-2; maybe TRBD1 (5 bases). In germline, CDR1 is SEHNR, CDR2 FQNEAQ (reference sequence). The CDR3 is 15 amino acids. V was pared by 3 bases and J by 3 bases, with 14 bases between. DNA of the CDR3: TGTGCCAGCAGCTTGCGGGACGGAGATTACTATGGCTACACCTTC. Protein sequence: CASSLRDGDYYGYTF.

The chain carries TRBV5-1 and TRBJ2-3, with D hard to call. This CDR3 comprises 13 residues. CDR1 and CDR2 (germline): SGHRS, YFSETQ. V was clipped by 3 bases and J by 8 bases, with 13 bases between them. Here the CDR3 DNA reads TGCGCCAGCAGCTCCCACACAACGGGTACGCAGTATTTT. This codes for CASSSHTTGTQYF. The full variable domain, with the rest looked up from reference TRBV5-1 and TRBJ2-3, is KAGVTQTPRYLIKTRGQQVTLSCSPISGHRSVSWYQQTPGQGLQFLFEYFSETQRNKGNFPGRFSGRQFSNSRSEMNVSTLELGDSALYLCASSSHTTGTQYFGPGTRLTVL.

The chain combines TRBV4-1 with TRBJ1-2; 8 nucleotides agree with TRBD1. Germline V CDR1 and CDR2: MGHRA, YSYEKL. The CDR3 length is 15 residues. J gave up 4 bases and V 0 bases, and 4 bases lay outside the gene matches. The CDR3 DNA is TGCGCCAGCAGCCAAGATCAGGGGGCGAGCTATGGCTACACCTTC. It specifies CASSQDQGASYGYTF.

CDR3: CASRRQGAPRGYTF. The CDR3 bases are TGTGCCAGCAGAAGACAGGGGGCGCCCCGGGGCTACACCTTC. V and J are TRBV6-5 and TRBJ1-2; TRBD1 agrees at 10 bases. CDR1 MNHEY and CDR2 SVGAGI come from the germline V gene. This CDR3 has 14 residues. J was trimmed by 8 bases and V by 6 bases; bases with no gene match: 9.

The CDR3 region has the DNA TGCGCCAGCAGCCAATCCCGCGGGAGGGGCACAGATACGCAGTATTTT. This sequence encodes CASSQSRGRGTDTQYF. This rearrangement joins TRBV4-1 to TRBJ2-3, with 9 positions matching TRBD2. Germline V CDR1 and CDR2: MGHRA, YSYEKL. The junction had 4 bases not matched to a gene; V was cut back by 2 bases and J by 1 base. The CDR3 runs 16 residues.

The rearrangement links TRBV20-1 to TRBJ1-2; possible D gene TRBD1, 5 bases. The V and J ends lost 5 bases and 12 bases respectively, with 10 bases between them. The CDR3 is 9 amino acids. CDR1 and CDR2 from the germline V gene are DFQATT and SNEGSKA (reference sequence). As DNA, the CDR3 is TGCAGTGCTCGAGGGACTAACACCTTC. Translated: CSARGTNTF.